A selection of T cell receptor beta chains follows, all from one sample in a study of blood T cell repertoires in COVID-19. Profiling relied on immunoSEQ multiplex PCR, and the TCRdb table lists in-frame clones only, not all of them. The sample consists of a few hundred thousand clones, under 90% of them appearing once. Sequencing was performed on peripheral blood. Source of these receptors: a woman under 30 with acute or convalescent COVID-19. CDR3s include the opening cysteine and the closing phenylalanine or tryptophan. Fields, in order: V gene, J gene, CDR3 length, clone size, CDR3 protein. Some rows mark clone size as missing; the rest say once, few, many or name a class of expanded clone.

TRBV9	TRBJ1-1	16	once	CASSVDAGGRNTEAFF
TRBV5-1	TRBJ2-3	15	once	CASSLFRGGPDTQYF
TRBV12-3/TRBV12-4	TRBJ1-2	12	once	CASRAENYGYTF
TRBV18	TRBJ1-6	14	NA	CASSPRTGESPLHF
TRBV30	TRBJ1-3	14	NA	CAWSGPDSGNTIYF
TRBV18	TRBJ1-1	13	NA	CASSPGEGVEAFF
TRBV6-2/TRBV6-3	TRBJ2-5	14	NA	CASSLAGPTGKQYF
TRBV4-3	TRBJ1-3	15	NA	CASSQGQNSGNTIYF
TRBV4-1	TRBJ1-1	15	few	CASSQERDFHAEAFF
TRBV7-9	TRBJ2-7	15	NA	CASSFGGQGVYEQYF
TRBV6-5	TRBJ2-1	15	NA	CASRQGLATYNEQFF
TRBV3-1/TRBV3-2	TRBJ1-6	15	NA	CASSQGTGGGSPLHF
TRBV7-2	TRBJ1-2	15	NA	CASSLGGRGNYGYTF
TRBV2	TRBJ2-7	14	NA	CATKDRGITYEQYF
TRBV7-9	TRBJ1-5	14	NA	CASSLTGDLQPQHF
TRBV7-9	TRBJ2-7	16	NA	CASSQPGTANSYEQYF
TRBV15	TRBJ1-1	13	NA	CATSDRQDTEAFF
TRBV7-9	TRBJ2-3	18	NA	CASSFLAGKSSSTDTQYF
TRBV5-4	TRBJ2-1	14	NA	CASSLESAAGPQFF
TRBV5-1	TRBJ1-2	15	NA	CASSFDQGQTYGYTF
TRBV20-1	TRBJ1-3	17	NA	CSASGDRDLDSGNTIYF
TRBV2	TRBJ2-1	15	NA	CASSPTRNTDGEQFF
TRBV3-1/TRBV3-2	TRBJ2-3	16	few	CASSQEDGINTDTQYF
TRBV19	TRBJ2-7	11	NA	CASSGGYEQYF
TRBV9	TRBJ2-5	15	NA	CASTASGRAYETQYF
TRBV13	TRBJ2-1	20	once	CASSSDMPARSGSMSNEQFF
TRBV29-1	TRBJ2-3	16	NA	CSVARESRVGTDTQYF